Here is one TCR beta chain with its context. These data come from a study of resident and recirculating memory T cells in vitiligo. Profiled with immunoSEQ multiplex PCR; TCRdb holds only in-frame clones, not every one. The table has 70,000 to 75,000 clones, roughly 90% seen once. V lost 6 bases and J lost 9; bases outside the gene matches: 15. Germline lookup yields CDR1 MNHNY and CDR2 SVGAGI (reference sequence). This CDR3 comprises 15 residues. The source of this sequence is a male donor with vitiligo. Specimen: blood. The gene calls are TRBV6-6 and TRBJ1-1; 8 bases are a match to TRBD1. CDR3 amino acids: CASSLGLIRTGQAFF. The CDR3 bases are TGTGCCAGCAGCCTGGGGCTAATCAGGACAGGGCAAGCTTTCTTT.